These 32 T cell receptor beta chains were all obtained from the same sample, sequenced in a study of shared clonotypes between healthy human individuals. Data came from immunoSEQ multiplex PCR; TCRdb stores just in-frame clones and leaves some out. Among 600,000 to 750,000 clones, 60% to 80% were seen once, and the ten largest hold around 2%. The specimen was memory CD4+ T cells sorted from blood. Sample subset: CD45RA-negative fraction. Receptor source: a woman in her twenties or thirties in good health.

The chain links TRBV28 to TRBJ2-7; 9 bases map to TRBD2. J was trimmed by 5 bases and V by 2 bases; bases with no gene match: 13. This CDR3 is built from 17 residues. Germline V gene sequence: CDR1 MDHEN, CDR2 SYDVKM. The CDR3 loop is CASSLNLGAGGPHEQYF. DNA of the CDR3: TGTGCCAGCAGTTTAAATCTGGGTGCGGGAGGGCCCCACGAGCAGTACTTC.

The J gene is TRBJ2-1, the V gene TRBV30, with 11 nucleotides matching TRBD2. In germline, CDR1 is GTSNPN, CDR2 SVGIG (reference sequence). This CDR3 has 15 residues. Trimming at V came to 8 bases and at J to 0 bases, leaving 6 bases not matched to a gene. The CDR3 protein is CAQLAGANSYNEQFF. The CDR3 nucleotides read TGTGCCCAACTAGCGGGAGCAAACTCCTACAATGAGCAGTTCTTC. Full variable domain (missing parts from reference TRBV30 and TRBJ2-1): SQTIHQWPATLVQPVGSPLSLECTVEGTSNPNLYWYRQAAGRGLQLLFYSVGIGQISSEVPQNLSASRPQDRQFILSSKKLLLSDSGFYLCAQLAGANSYNEQFFGPGTRLTVL.

The CDR3 DNA reads TGCGCCAGCAGCCCGGGACTAGCCGCCACAGATACGCAGTATTTT. It yields the protein CASSPGLAATDTQYF. The chain couples TRBV10-1 to TRBJ2-3; 9 nucleotides line up with TRBD2. There are 15 residues in the CDR3. The germline CDR1 and CDR2 sequences are WNHNN and SYGVQD (reference sequence). V trimming: 6 bases; J trimming: 2 bases; junction bases outside the gene matches: 6.

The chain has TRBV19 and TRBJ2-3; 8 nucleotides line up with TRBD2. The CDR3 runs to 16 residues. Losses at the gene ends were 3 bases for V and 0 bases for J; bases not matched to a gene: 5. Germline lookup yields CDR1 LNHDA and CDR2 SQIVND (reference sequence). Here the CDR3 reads CASSIRGTSSTDTQYF. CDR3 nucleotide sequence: TGTGCCAGTAGTATTAGGGGGACTAGTAGCACAGATACGCAGTATTTT.

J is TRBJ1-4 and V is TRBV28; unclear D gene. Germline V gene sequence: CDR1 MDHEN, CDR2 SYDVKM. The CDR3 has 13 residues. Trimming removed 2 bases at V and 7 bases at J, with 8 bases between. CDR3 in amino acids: CASSLVVPEKLFF. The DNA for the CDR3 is TGTGCCAGCAGTTTAGTGGTCCCTGAAAAACTGTTTTTT.

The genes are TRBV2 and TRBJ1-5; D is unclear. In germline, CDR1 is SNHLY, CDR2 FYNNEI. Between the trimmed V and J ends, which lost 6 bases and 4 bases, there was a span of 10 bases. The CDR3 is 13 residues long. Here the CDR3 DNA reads TGTGCCAGCAGGTTCGGCCCTAATCAGCCCCAGCATTTT. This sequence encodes CASRFGPNQPQHF.

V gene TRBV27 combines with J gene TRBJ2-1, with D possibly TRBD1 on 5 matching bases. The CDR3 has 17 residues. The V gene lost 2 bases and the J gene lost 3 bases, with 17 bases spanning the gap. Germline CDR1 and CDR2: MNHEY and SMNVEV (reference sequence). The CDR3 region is CASSLPQSAGRYNEQFF. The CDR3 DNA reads TGTGCCAGCAGTTTACCGCAGTCGGCAGGGCGCTACAATGAGCAGTTCTTC.

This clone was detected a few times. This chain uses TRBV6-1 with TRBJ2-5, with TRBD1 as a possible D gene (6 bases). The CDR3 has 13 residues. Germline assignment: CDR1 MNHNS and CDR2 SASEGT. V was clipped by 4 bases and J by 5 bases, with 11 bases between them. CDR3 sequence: CASSGRQVETQYF. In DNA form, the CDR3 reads TGTGCCAGCAGTGGGCGACAGGTGGAGACCCAGTACTTC.

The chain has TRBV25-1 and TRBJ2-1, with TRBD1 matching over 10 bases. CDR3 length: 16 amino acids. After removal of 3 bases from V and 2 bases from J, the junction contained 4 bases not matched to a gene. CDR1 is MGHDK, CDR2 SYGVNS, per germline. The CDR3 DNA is TGTGCCAGCAGTGATTCCGGGACAGGGGCCTACAATGAGCAGTTCTTC. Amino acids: CASSDSGTGAYNEQFF.

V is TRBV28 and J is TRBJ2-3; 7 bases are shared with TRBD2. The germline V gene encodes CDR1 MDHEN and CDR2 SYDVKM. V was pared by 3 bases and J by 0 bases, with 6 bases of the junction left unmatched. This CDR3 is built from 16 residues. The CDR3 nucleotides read TGTGCCAGCAGTTTCACAAGCGGGATTAGCACAGATACGCAGTATTTT. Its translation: CASSFTSGISTDTQYF.

The DNA of the CDR3 is TGTGCCAGTAGTTCCGGGACGGACCAAAAACTGTTTTTT. It is translated as CASSSGTDQKLFF. The genes are TRBV19 and TRBJ1-4; TRBD1 is a possible D gene (5 bases). The CDR3 has 13 amino acids. CDR1 and CDR2 (germline): LNHDA, SQIVND (reference sequence). Trimming removed 5 bases from V and 9 bases from J, with 13 bases in between.

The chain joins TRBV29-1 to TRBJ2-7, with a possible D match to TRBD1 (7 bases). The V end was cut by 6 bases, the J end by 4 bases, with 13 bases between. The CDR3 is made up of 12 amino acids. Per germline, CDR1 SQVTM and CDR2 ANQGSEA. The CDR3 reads CSVEGTAYEQYF. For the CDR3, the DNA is TGCAGCGTGGAGGGGACAGCGTACGAGCAGTACTTC.

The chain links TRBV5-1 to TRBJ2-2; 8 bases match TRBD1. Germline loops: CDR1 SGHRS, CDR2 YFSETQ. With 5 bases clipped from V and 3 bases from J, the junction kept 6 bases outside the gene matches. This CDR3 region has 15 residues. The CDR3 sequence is CASSLQGVDTGELFF. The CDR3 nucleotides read TGCGCCAGCAGTCTACAGGGGGTGGACACCGGGGAGCTGTTTTTT.

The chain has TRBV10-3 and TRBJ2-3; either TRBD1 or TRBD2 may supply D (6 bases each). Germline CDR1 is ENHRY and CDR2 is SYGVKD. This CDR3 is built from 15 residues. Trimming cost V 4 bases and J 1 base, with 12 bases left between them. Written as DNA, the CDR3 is TGTGCCATCAGTGGGGGGGCTAGCGGCACAGATACGCAGTATTTT. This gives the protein CAISGGASGTDTQYF.

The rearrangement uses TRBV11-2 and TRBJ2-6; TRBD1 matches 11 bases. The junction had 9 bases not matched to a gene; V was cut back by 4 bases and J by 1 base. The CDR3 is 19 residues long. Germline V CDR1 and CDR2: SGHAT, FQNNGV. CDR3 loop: CASSSGPGQGVSGANVLTF. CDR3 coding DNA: TGTGCCAGCAGCTCGGGGCCGGGACAGGGGGTATCTGGGGCCAACGTCCTGACTTTC.

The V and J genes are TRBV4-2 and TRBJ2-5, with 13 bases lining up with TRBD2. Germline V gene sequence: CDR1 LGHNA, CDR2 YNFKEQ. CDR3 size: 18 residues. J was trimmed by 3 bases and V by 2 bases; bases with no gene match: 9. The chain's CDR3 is CASSQQLAGGPNEETQYF. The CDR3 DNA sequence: TGTGCCAGCAGCCAACAACTAGCGGGAGGGCCGAATGAAGAGACCCAGTACTTC.

This CDR3 reads CASSEEGLRTDTQYF. The DNA for the CDR3 is TGTGCCAGCAGTGAAGAGGGACTCCGCACAGATACGCAGTATTTT. The chain joins TRBV6-4 to TRBJ2-3, with D possibly being TRBD2 (6 bases). V shed 3 bases and J shed 1 base, with 11 bases lying between them. The CDR3 contains 15 residues. The germline CDR1 and CDR2 sequences are MRHNA and SNTAGT.

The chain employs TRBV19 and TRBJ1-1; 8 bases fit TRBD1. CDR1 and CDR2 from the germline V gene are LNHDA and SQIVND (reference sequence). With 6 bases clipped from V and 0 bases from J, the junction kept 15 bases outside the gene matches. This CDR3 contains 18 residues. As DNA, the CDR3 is TGTGCCAGTAGCCCAACAGGGGGTGTTCTATTAGTGAACACTGAAGCTTTCTTT. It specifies CASSPTGGVLLVNTEAFF.

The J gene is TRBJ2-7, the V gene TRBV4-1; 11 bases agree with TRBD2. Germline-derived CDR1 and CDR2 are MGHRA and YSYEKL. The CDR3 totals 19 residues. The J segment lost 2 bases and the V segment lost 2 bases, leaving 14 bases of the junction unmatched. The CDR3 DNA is TGCGCCAGCAGCCAACTTACACTTGGACTAGCGGGCTTAACCTACGAGCAGTACTTC. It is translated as CASSQLTLGLAGLTYEQYF.

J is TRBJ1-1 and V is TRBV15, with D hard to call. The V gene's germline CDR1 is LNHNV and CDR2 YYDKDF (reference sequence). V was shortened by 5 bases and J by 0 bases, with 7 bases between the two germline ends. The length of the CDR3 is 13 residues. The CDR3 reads CATSLDLNTEAFF. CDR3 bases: TGTGCCACCAGCCTCGACTTGAACACTGAAGCTTTCTTT.

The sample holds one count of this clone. The CDR3 DNA is TGTGCCAGCAGTCCAGCCCACCGGACAGGGGGTTTTTCCTACGAGCAGTACTTC. It yields the protein CASSPAHRTGGFSYEQYF. The chain carries TRBV28 and TRBJ2-7; 10 bases are shared with TRBD1. This CDR3 has 18 amino acids. With 5 bases clipped from V and 1 base from J, the junction kept 14 bases outside the gene matches. The germline V gene encodes CDR1 MDHEN and CDR2 SYDVKM. The variable domain in full, completed from reference TRBV28 and TRBJ2-7, reads DVKVTQSSRYLVKRTGEKVFLECVQDMDHENMFWYRQDPGLGLRLIYFSYDVKMKEKGDIPEGYSVSREKKERFSLILESASTNQTSMYLCASSPAHRTGGFSYEQYFGPGTRLTVT.

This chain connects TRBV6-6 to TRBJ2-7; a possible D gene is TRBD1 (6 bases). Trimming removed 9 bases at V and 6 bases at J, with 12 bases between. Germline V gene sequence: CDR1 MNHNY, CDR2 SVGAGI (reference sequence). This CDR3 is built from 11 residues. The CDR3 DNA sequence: TGTGCCAGGGGGACACCCTTCGAGCAGTACTTC. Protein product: CARGTPFEQYF.

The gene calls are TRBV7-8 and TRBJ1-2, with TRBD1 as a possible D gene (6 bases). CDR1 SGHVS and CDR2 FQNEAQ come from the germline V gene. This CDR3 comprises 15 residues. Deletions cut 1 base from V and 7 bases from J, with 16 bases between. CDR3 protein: CASSLGLGGLRGYTF. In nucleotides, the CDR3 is TGTGCCAGCAGCTTAGGTCTGGGGGGGCTACGTGGCTACACCTTC.

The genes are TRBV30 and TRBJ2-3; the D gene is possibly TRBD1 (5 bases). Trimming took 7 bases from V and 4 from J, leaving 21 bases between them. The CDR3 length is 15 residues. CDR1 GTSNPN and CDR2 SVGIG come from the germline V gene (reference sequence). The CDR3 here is CAFIVAGSGPDTQYF. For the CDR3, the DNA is TGTGCCTTCATCGTGGCAGGGTCGGGCCCAGATACGCAGTATTTT.

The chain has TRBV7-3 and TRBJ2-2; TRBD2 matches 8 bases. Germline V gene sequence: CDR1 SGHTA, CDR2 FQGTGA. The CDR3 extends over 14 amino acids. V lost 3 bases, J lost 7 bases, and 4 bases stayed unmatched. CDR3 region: CASSLTSAVGELFF. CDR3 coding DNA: TGTGCCAGCAGCTTGACTAGCGCGGTCGGGGAGCTGTTTTTT.

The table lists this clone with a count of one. The CDR3 spells CAISEPPYEQYF. CDR3 DNA sequence: TGTGCCATCAGTGAGCCACCCTACGAGCAGTACTTC. The chain couples TRBV10-3 to TRBJ2-7; D not resolved. From germline, CDR1 is ENHRY and CDR2 SYGVKD. The V end was cut by 2 bases, the J end by 2 bases, with 4 bases between. The CDR3 spans 12 residues.

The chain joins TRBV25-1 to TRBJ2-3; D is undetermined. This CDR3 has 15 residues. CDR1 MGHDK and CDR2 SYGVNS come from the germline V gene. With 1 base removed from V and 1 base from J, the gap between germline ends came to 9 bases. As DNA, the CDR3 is TGTGCCAGCAGTGAATCCCTACTGGGCACAGATACGCAGTATTTT. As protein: CASSESLLGTDTQYF.

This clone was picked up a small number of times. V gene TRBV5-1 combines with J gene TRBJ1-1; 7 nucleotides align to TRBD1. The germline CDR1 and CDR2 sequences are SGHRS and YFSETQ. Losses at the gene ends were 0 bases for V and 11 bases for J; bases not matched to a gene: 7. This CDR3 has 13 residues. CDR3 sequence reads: CASSLETGSRAFF. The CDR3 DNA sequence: TGCGCCAGCAGCTTGGAGACAGGGTCGAGGGCTTTCTTT.

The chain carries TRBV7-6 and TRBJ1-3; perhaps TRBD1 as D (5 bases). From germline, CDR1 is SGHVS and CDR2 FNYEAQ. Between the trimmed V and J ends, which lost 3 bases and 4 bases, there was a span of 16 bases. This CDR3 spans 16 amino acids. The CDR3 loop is CASSFSTGTSGNTIYF. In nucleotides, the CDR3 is TGTGCCAGCAGCTTCTCGACCGGGACGTCAGGAAACACCATATATTTT.

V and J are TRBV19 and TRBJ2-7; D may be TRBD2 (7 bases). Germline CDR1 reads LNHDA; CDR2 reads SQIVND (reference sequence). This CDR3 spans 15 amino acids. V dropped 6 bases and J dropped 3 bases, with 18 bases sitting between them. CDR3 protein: CASSADRGRDYEQYF. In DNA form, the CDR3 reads TGTGCCAGTAGCGCCGATAGGGGGAGGGACTACGAGCAGTACTTC.

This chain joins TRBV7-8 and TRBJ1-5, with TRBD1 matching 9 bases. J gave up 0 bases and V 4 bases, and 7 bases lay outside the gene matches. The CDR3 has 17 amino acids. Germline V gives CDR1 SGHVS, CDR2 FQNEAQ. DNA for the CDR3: TGTGCCAGCAGCTCAACAGGGGGCGGCCTTAGCAATCAGCCCCAGCATTTT. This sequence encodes CASSSTGGGLSNQPQHF.

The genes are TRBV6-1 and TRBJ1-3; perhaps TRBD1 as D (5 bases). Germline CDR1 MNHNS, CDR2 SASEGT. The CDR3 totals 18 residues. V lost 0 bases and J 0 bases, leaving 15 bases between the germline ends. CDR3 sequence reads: CASSEARVGARSGNTIYF. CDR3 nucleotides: TGTGCCAGCAGTGAAGCGCGGGTAGGGGCTCGCTCTGGAAACACCATATATTTT.